The 6 T cell receptor beta chains reported below all come from one sample, sequenced in a study of T-cell memory formation after mild COVID-19. Each CDR3 protein gets one entry after TCRdb re-called the 5' RACE reads with MiXCR. Among hundreds of thousands of distinct CDR3 sequences listed, roughly 22% were seen once. Specimen: PBMCs or a T cell subset sorted from them (not recorded which). Receptors were obtained from an adult woman who had mild COVID-19 (a few samples of this study predate the infection). Cell type and time point are not known.

The chain employs TRBV6-1 and TRBJ1-5; tentative D call: TRBD1 (5 bases). The CDR3 has 15 residues. Trimming shortened V by 8 bases and J by 1 base, and 15 bases separated the two germline ends. CDR1 is MNHNS, CDR2 SASEGT, per germline. CDR3 nucleotides: TGTGCCAGCGTGACCAGGGAGGCGAGCAATCAGCCCCAGCATTTT. This translates into CASVTREASNQPQHF.

The CDR3 DNA follows: TGTGCCAGCAGTCTGGACAGGTTCAGCTATGGCTACACCTTC. Translated: CASSLDRFSYGYTF. The V gene is TRBV6-1, the J gene TRBJ1-2; 7 positions match TRBD1. Germline V gene data show CDR1 as MNHNS and CDR2 as SASEGT. CDR3 size: 14 residues. J lost 4 bases, V lost 5 bases, and 7 bases had no gene match.

The chain uses TRBV11-2 and TRBJ2-2; no reliable D call. Trimming stripped 5 bases from V and 2 bases from J, with 9 bases between. Germline loops: CDR1 SGHAT, CDR2 FQNNGV. The CDR3 loop spans 14 amino acids. The CDR3: CASSPGHNTGELFF. The CDR3 region has the DNA TGTGCCAGCAGCCCGGGCCATAACACCGGGGAGCTGTTTTTT.

The V call is TRBV4-2, the J call TRBJ2-7; TRBD2 agrees at 9 bases. With V trimmed by 0 bases and J by 1 base, 7 bases remained unmatched. Germline-derived CDR1 and CDR2 are LGHNA and YNFKEQ. The CDR3 is made up of 17 amino acids. CDR3 amino acids: CASSQDQKAGGSYEQYF. The CDR3 DNA sequence: TGTGCCAGCAGCCAAGATCAGAAAGCGGGGGGTTCCTACGAGCAGTACTTC.

The V call is TRBV30, the J call TRBJ1-1, with TRBD1 as a possible D gene (6 bases). The ends were cut back, 5 bases at V and 1 base at J, with 8 bases in the middle. Per germline, CDR1 GTSNPN and CDR2 SVGIG (reference sequence). This CDR3 spans 12 amino acids. CDR3 coding DNA: TGTGCCTGGGGGACATGGAACACTGAAGCTTTCTTT. Its protein product is CAWGTWNTEAFF. Full variable domain (remainder filled in from reference TRBV30 and TRBJ1-1): SQTIHQWPATLVQPVGSPLSLECTVEGTSNPNLYWYRQAAGRGLQLLFYSVGIGQISSEVPQNLSASRPQDRQFILSSKKLLLSDSGFYLCAWGTWNTEAFFGQGTRLTVV.

The V call is TRBV13, the J call TRBJ2-3, with 9 positions matching TRBD1. V lost 6 bases to trimming and J lost 4 bases; unmatched junction nucleotides: 11. The CDR3 spans 16 residues. Germline loops: CDR1 PRHDT, CDR2 FYEKMQ (reference sequence). DNA of the CDR3: TGTGCCAGCAGGAGGGGTGGGGACAGGGCCTCAGATACGCAGTATTTT. Translating it yields CASRRGGDRASDTQYF.